The 14 T cell receptor beta chains below all came from one sample that was sequenced in a study of blood T cell repertoires in COVID-19. Libraries were prepared by immunoSEQ multiplex PCR; TCRdb keeps only in-frame clonotypes and omits some of them. Of approximately 300,000 clones listed, roughly 90% are singletons. Sequencing was carried out using PBMCs or T cells enriched from blood (not recorded which). Every receptor here comes from a young woman who had recovered from COVID-19.

The chain recombines TRBV30 with TRBJ2-7, with 11 bases aligning to TRBD1. Per germline, CDR1 GTSNPN and CDR2 SVGIG (reference sequence). V was pared by 5 bases and J by 3 bases, with 3 bases of the junction left unmatched. The CDR3 runs 13 residues. The DNA for the CDR3 is TGTGCCTGGGACGGGACAGGGGGCTACGAGCAGTACTTC. The encoded protein is CAWDGTGGYEQYF.

V gene TRBV18 combines with J gene TRBJ1-6, with 7 bases lining up with TRBD1. This CDR3 contains 15 residues. With V trimmed by 3 bases and J by 6 bases, 5 bases remained unmatched. Germline values: CDR1 KGHSH, CDR2 LQKENI. The CDR3 DNA reads as TGTGCCAGCTCACCGGGGACAGCCCCTAATTCACCCCTCCACTTT. The encoded protein is CASSPGTAPNSPLHF.

This clone was seen just once. J is TRBJ2-7 and V is TRBV5-4; weak D call: TRBD2 (5 bases). This CDR3 is built from 15 residues. Germline CDR1 and CDR2: SGHNT and YYREEE (reference sequence). V lost 1 base, J lost 3 bases, and 14 bases lay in between. The CDR3 loop is CASSLYSRRDYEQYF. As DNA, the CDR3 is TGTGCCAGCAGCTTGTATTCGAGACGGGACTACGAGCAGTACTTC.

This rearrangement joins TRBV4-3 to TRBJ2-6; D is perhaps TRBD1 (6 bases). The germline V gene has CDR1 LGHNA and CDR2 YSLEER. Trimming took 1 base from V and 6 from J, leaving 16 bases between them. The CDR3 loop spans 17 amino acids. CDR3 nucleotides: TGCGCCAGCAGCCAAGGCGCCAGGGGTACGTCGGCCAACGTCCTGACTTTC. This gives the protein CASSQGARGTSANVLTF.

This sequence joins TRBV28 and TRBJ1-2; 7 positions match TRBD1. The germline gives CDR1 MDHEN, CDR2 SYDVKM. This CDR3 is built from 14 residues. The J segment lost 4 bases and the V segment lost 6 bases, leaving 8 bases of the junction unmatched. This CDR3 is CASRPGQAPYGYTF. CDR3 in DNA: TGTGCCAGCAGACCCGGACAGGCGCCCTATGGCTACACCTTC.

This clone is a singleton in its sample. The CDR3 DNA reads TGTGCCAGCAGCTGCTACGAGCAGTACTTC. Translated: CASSCYEQYF. V is TRBV27 and J is TRBJ2-7; D not resolved. The CDR3 has 10 amino acids. V lost 6 bases, J lost 3 bases, and 3 bases lay in between. The V gene's germline CDR1 is MNHEY and CDR2 SMNVEV (reference sequence).

The V call is TRBV11-3, the J call TRBJ2-2; weak D call: TRBD1 (5 bases). V was trimmed by 5 bases and J by 8 bases, leaving 12 bases between them. The germline V gene has CDR1 SGHNT and CDR2 YENEEA. The CDR3 runs 13 residues. As DNA, the CDR3 is TGTGCCAGCAGCCGGCTGGGGCCGGGGGAGCTGTTTTTT. Amino acid sequence: CASSRLGPGELFF.

The J gene is TRBJ2-3, the V gene TRBV10-2; a possible D gene is TRBD1 (6 bases). V lost 3 bases to trimming and J lost 4 bases, with 23 bases between them. Germline CDR1 and CDR2: WSHSY and SAAADI. The CDR3 consists of 18 residues. CDR3 residues: CASSERQGMNWVSDTQYF. For the CDR3, the DNA is TGCGCCAGCAGTGAAAGGCAGGGGATGAATTGGGTTTCAGATACGCAGTATTTT.

The chain links TRBV6-2 or TRBV6-3 to TRBJ2-1, with D possibly matching TRBD1 (5 bases). From germline, CDR1 is MNHEY and CDR2 SVGEGT. The CDR3 spans 16 residues. V lost 0 bases and J 4 bases, leaving 13 bases between the germline ends. CDR3 nucleotide sequence: TGTGCCAGCAGTTACTCGATGAGCACAGGATACAATGAGCAGTTCTTC. Amino acids: CASSYSMSTGYNEQFF.

A note on this clone: This sample also contains other DNA sequences that code for the same CDR3. V gene TRBV28 combines with J gene TRBJ1-2; 7 nucleotides match TRBD1. The CDR3 covers 14 residues. Germline CDR1 MDHEN, CDR2 SYDVKM. The junction had 2 bases not matched to a gene; V was cut back by 4 bases and J by 0 bases. Here the CDR3 reads CASSSGTANYGYTF. In DNA, the CDR3 is TGTGCCAGCAGTTCGGGGACAGCTAACTATGGCTACACCTTC.

This clone was counted a few times. The chain has TRBV11-2 and TRBJ2-2, with TRBD1 matching 9 bases. The germline V gene has CDR1 SGHAT and CDR2 FQNNGV. V shed 5 bases, J shed 6 bases, and the junction held 7 bases outside the gene matches. The CDR3 runs 15 residues. The CDR3 loop reads CASSPGQGGSGELFF. Written as DNA, the CDR3 is TGTGCCAGCAGCCCGGGACAGGGTGGATCCGGGGAGCTGTTTTTT.

This clone was detected only once. The chain employs TRBV5-1 and TRBJ2-7, with D tentatively TRBD1 (6 bases). Germline lookup yields CDR1 SGHRS and CDR2 YFSETQ. The CDR3 totals 15 residues. Trimming stripped 2 bases from V and 4 bases from J, with 16 bases between. The CDR3 DNA sequence: TGCGCCAGCAGCTTTCGTCAGGGGATAGGTTACGAGCAGTACTTC. This sequence encodes CASSFRQGIGYEQYF.

The gene calls are TRBV5-5 and TRBJ2-1; TRBD2 matches 10 bases. CDR1 SGHKS and CDR2 YYEKEE come from the germline V gene (reference sequence). Trimming cost V 0 bases and J 6 bases; bases outside gene matches: 6. The CDR3 is 16 residues long. The CDR3 is CASSLGFSGRPNEQFF. In DNA form, the CDR3 reads TGTGCCAGCAGCTTGGGCTTTAGCGGGAGGCCCAATGAGCAGTTCTTC. The full variable domain, in which reference TRBV5-5 and TRBJ2-1 provide the parts outside the CDR3, is DAGVTQSPTHLIKTRGQQVTLRCSPISGHKSVSWYQQVLGQGPQFIFQYYEKEERGRGNFPDRFSARQFPNYSSELNVNALLLGDSALYLCASSLGFSGRPNEQFFGPGTRLTVL.

The rearrangement uses TRBV2 and TRBJ2-7; TRBD2 agrees at 10 bases. There are 14 residues in the CDR3. Germline-derived CDR1 and CDR2 are SNHLY and FYNNEI. Losses at the gene ends were 4 bases for V and 5 bases for J; bases not matched to a gene: 5. The CDR3 protein is CASSVLAGANEQYF. In nucleotides, the CDR3 is TGTGCCAGCAGTGTTCTAGCGGGGGCCAACGAGCAGTACTTC.